The T cell receptor (beta chain) under discussion was sequenced for a study of blood T cell repertoires in COVID-19. Study at large: Samples taken during acute and convalescent COVID-19 were collected in the United States, Italy and Spain. Sources were T cells, B-cell-depleted T cells, or PBMCs; the material itself was cDNA or gDNA.

Methods used by the authors: Researchers report that nucleated cell counts were estimated from reference gene primer amplification. Generated by immunoSEQ multiplex PCR, the TCRdb table keeps only in-frame clones and is missing some. For V, J and clone size, that table is used; D and trimming come from the DNA. The sample carries roughly 180,000 clones, 85% to 90% recorded once. Unmatched junction bases numbered 3, after V lost 2 bases and J lost 2 bases. The germline CDR1 and CDR2 sequences are SGDLS and YYNGEE. The CDR3 extends over 15 amino acids. Sequencing used peripheral blood. The TCR originated in a woman aged 30 to 39 with active or convalescent COVID-19. The chain has TRBV9 and TRBJ2-3; 9 bases agree with TRBD2. CDR3 region: CASSVTSGPTDTQYF. DNA of the CDR3: TGTGCCAGCAGCGTTACTAGCGGGCCCACAGATACGCAGTATTTT.